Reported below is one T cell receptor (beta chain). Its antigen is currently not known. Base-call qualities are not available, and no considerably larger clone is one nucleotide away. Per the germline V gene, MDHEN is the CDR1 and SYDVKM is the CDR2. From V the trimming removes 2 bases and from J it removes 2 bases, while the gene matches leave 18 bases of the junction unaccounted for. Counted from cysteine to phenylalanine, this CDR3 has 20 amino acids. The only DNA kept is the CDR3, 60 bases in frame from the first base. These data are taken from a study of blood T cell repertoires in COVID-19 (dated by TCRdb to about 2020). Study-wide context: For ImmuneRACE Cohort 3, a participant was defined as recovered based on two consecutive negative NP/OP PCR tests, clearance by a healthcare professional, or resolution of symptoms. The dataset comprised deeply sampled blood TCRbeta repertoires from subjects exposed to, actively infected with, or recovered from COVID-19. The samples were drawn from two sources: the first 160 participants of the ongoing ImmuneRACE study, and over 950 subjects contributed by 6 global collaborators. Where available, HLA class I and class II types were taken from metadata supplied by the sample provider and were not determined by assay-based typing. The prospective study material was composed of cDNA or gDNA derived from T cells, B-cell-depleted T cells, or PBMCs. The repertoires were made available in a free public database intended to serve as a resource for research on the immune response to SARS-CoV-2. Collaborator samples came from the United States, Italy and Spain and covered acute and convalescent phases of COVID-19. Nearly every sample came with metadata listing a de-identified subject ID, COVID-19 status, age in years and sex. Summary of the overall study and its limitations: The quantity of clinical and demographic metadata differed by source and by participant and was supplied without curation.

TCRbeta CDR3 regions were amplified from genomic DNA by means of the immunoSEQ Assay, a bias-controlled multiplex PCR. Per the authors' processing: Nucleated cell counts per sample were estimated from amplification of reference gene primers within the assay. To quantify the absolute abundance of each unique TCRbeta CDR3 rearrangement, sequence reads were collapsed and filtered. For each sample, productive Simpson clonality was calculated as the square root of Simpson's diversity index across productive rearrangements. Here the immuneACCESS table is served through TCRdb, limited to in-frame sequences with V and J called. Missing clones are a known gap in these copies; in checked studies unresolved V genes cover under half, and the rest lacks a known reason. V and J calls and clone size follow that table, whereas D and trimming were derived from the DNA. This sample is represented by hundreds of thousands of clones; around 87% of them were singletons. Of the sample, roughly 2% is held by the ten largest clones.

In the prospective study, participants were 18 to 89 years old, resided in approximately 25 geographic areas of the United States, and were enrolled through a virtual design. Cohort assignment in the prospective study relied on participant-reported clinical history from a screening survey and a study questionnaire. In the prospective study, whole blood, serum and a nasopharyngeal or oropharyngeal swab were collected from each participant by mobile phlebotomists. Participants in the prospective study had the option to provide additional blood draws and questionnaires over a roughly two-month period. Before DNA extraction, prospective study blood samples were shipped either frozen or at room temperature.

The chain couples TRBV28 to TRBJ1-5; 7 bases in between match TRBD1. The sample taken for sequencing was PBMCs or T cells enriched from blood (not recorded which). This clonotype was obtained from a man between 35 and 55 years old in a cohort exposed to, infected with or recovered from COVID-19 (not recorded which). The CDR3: CASSLESRQGVVSGNQPQHF. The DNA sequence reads TGTGCCAGCAGTTTAGAGTCACGACAGGGAGTAGTATCGGGCAATCAGCCCCAGCATTTT.